The 20 T cell receptor beta chains in this list originate from one sample, sequenced in a study of cytomegalovirus exposure and HLA in healthy donors. Both 60 Vbeta primers and 13 Jbeta primers went into the PCR. The assay was immunoSEQ multiplex PCR, and TCRdb's table has in-frame clones only and misses some. The sample records some 93,000 clones, 82% being singletons. What was sequenced was PBMCs. Every receptor here comes from a man aged 45-60 years in good health and CMV-seronegative.

The rearrangement joins TRBV5-4 to TRBJ2-3; 7 bases match TRBD2. CDR1 is SGHNT and CDR2 is YYREEE in the germline V gene (reference sequence). V dropped 5 bases and J dropped 4; count of bases not matched to a gene: 7. The CDR3 consists of 14 residues. The CDR3 DNA is TGTGCCAGCAGACGGACTAGTATCGCAGATACGCAGTATTTT. This encodes CASRRTSIADTQYF.

The chain couples TRBV9 to TRBJ2-5, with a tentative D call TRBD2 (7 bases). Germline assignment: CDR1 SGDLS and CDR2 YYNGEE. Between the trimmed V and J ends, which lost 3 bases and 5 bases, there was a span of 17 bases. The CDR3 sequence is 15 residues long. The CDR3 DNA reads as TGTGCCAGCAGCGAGGGGGGAGGGGCCCAGGAGACCCAGTACTTC. It is translated as CASSEGGGAQETQYF.

Regarding this clone: Mismatch with germline at one junction end may stem from a read error. Other nucleotide sequences in the sample specify the same CDR3. This CDR3 is CASMWVPGQGPQSTDTQYF. The CDR3 DNA is TGTGCCAGCATGTGGGTACCGGGACAGGGCCCTCAAAGCACGGATACGCAGTATTTT. The chain has TRBV28 and TRBJ2-3; 9 bases line up with TRBD1. The CDR3 covers 19 residues. The germline CDR1 and CDR2 sequences are MDHEN and SYDVKM.

The V and J genes are TRBV7-9 and TRBJ1-4, with TRBD1 identical over 7 bases. This CDR3 comprises 17 residues. CDR1 SEHNR and CDR2 FQNEAQ come from the germline V gene (reference sequence). V lost 1 base to trimming and J lost 0 bases; unmatched junction nucleotides: 5. This CDR3 reads CASSLGGGSSTNEKLFF. The CDR3 coding sequence is TGTGCCAGCAGCTTAGGAGGGGGCTCATCAACTAATGAAAAACTGTTTTTT.

This chain connects TRBV5-1 to TRBJ1-5; 8 nucleotides agree with TRBD1. This CDR3 is 15 amino acids long. V trimming: 1 base; J trimming: 2 bases; junction bases outside the gene matches: 2. The germline V gene has CDR1 SGHRS and CDR2 YFSETQ. CDR3: CASSLRTGRNQPQHF. The CDR3 coding sequence is TGCGCCAGCAGCTTGCGGACAGGGCGCAATCAGCCCCAGCATTTT.

The chain links TRBV6-5 to TRBJ2-3; TRBD2 matches at 8 bases. This CDR3 is built from 16 residues. Germline assignment: CDR1 MNHEY and CDR2 SVGAGI. The V segment lost 2 bases and the J segment 4 bases; nucleotides outside the gene matches: 8. CDR3 amino acids: CASSYRWTSPPDTQYF. DNA for the CDR3: TGTGCCAGCAGTTACCGATGGACTAGCCCACCAGATACGCAGTATTTT.

This clone occurred a few times. The V call is TRBV13, the J call TRBJ2-3; TRBD1 might be the D (6 bases). CDR3 length: 15 residues. CDR1 PRHDT and CDR2 FYEKMQ come from the germline V gene (reference sequence). The V gene lost 4 bases and the J gene lost 2 bases, with 13 bases spanning the gap. The chain's CDR3 is CASSSTGFYTDTQYF. The CDR3 DNA reads as TGTGCCAGCAGCTCCACAGGGTTTTACACAGATACGCAGTATTTT.

The chain carries TRBV15 and TRBJ2-1; TRBD2 matches 11 bases. The germline V gene has CDR1 LNHNV and CDR2 YYDKDF (reference sequence). V was pared by 5 bases and J by 7 bases, with 10 bases of the junction left unmatched. The length of the CDR3 is 16 residues. CDR3 amino acids: CATSPRTSGSGNEQFF. DNA for the CDR3: TGTGCCACCAGCCCCCGAACTAGCGGGAGCGGGAATGAGCAGTTCTTC.

V gene TRBV9 combines with J gene TRBJ2-5, with 7 bases aligning to TRBD1. V shed 4 bases, J shed 0 bases, and the junction held 9 bases outside the gene matches. The CDR3 is 16 residues long. CDR1 is SGDLS and CDR2 is YYNGEE in the germline V gene. Here the CDR3 DNA reads TGTGCCAGCAGCCCACGGACAGGTCGTAACCAAGAGACCCAGTACTTC. Translated: CASSPRTGRNQETQYF. The whole variable domain, remainder taken from reference TRBV9 and TRBJ2-5, is DSGVTQTPKHLITATGQRVTLRCSPRSGDLSVYWYQQSLDQGLQFLIQYYNGEERAKGNILERFSAQQFPDLHSELNLSSLELGDSALYFCASSPRTGRNQETQYFGPGTRLLVL.

This rearrangement joins TRBV28 to TRBJ2-2; no clear D gene. Trimming removed 5 bases from V and 5 bases from J, with 6 bases in between. This CDR3 is built from 12 residues. Germline CDR1 reads MDHEN; CDR2 reads SYDVKM. CDR3 protein: CASSSSTGELFF. The DNA of the CDR3 is TGTGCCAGCAGTAGCTCAACCGGGGAGCTGTTTTTT.

This rearrangement joins TRBV29-1 to TRBJ1-1; TRBD1 is a possible D gene (6 bases). V was trimmed by 3 bases and J by 11 bases, leaving 22 bases between them. CDR1 and CDR2 from the germline V gene are SQVTM and ANQGSEA. This CDR3 is built from 14 residues. CDR3 loop: CSVEASGGRAGAFF. The CDR3 coding sequence is TGCAGCGTTGAGGCTAGCGGGGGCCGTGCCGGGGCTTTCTTT.

V and J are TRBV2 and TRBJ2-1; weak D call: TRBD2 (6 bases). The CDR3 totals 13 residues. Deletions cut 7 bases from V and 9 bases from J, with 16 bases between. Germline V CDR1 and CDR2: SNHLY, FYNNEI. The CDR3 DNA reads as TGTGCCAGCAACGACTTTGAGGAGGGTGAGCAGTTCTTC. Its translation is CASNDFEEGEQFF.

The CDR3 DNA is TGTGCCAGCAGTCGTGACTCCATCGAAACCTACGAGCAGTACTTC. This translates into CASSRDSIETYEQYF. The chain links TRBV5-5 to TRBJ2-7; D is uncertain. V lost 5 bases to trimming and J lost 2 bases, with 17 bases between them. The germline gives CDR1 SGHKS, CDR2 YYEKEE (reference sequence). The CDR3 sequence is 15 residues long.

This clone was observed a few times. V is TRBV7-9 and J is TRBJ1-1; a possible D gene is TRBD1 (6 bases). Germline values: CDR1 SEHNR, CDR2 FQNEAQ (reference sequence). V lost 5 bases and J lost 4, with 11 bases in between. This CDR3 is built from 13 residues. The CDR3 DNA reads as TGTGCCAGCAGCGCCGACAGGAGCACTGAAGCTTTCTTT. Its protein is CASSADRSTEAFF.

The genes are TRBV5-1 and TRBJ2-3, with D possibly matching TRBD2 (6 bases). The germline V and J ends were trimmed by 3 bases and 2 bases, with 13 bases remaining between them. CDR1 is SGHRS, CDR2 YFSETQ, per germline. This CDR3 is 15 amino acids long. CDR3 coding DNA: TGCGCCAGCAGCTCCTTGGGACTCCCCACAGATACGCAGTATTTT. This gives the protein CASSSLGLPTDTQYF.

The chain recombines TRBV5-6 with TRBJ2-7; D is ambiguous. Germline V CDR1 and CDR2: SGHDT, YYEEEE. This CDR3 region has 12 residues. The V and J ends lost 1 base and 5 bases respectively, with 7 bases between them. This CDR3 reads CASSLLQNEQYF. The CDR3 DNA sequence: TGTGCCAGCAGCTTGTTGCAGAACGAGCAGTACTTC.

The chain links TRBV5-1 to TRBJ2-1; 7 bases fit TRBD1. J was trimmed by 4 bases and V by 1 base; bases with no gene match: 14. Germline CDR1 reads SGHRS; CDR2 reads YFSETQ. This CDR3 region has 18 residues. CDR3 sequence (DNA): TGCGCCAGCAGCTTGAGGGGGCTAGCAAGAACGGCTTACAATGAGCAGTTCTTC. The encoded protein is CASSLRGLARTAYNEQFF.

The chain uses TRBV4-3 and TRBJ1-1, with D unresolved. Looked up from germline, CDR1 is LGHNA and CDR2 is YSLEER. This CDR3 is 15 amino acids long. Trimming stripped 1 base from V and 4 bases from J, with 13 bases between. The CDR3 coding sequence is TGCGCCAGCAGCCAAGCCCGGAGGGATCGCACTGAAGCTTTCTTT. Its translation is CASSQARRDRTEAFF.

V is TRBV7-6 and J is TRBJ2-1; 7 bases fit TRBD1. V dropped 5 bases and J dropped 7; count of bases not matched to a gene: 5. The CDR3 length is 13 residues. Germline V gene sequence: CDR1 SGHVS, CDR2 FNYEAQ. The CDR3 DNA sequence: TGTGCCAGCAGCCTGGGACAGAAAAATGAGCAGTTCTTC. It specifies CASSLGQKNEQFF.

J is TRBJ2-1 and V is TRBV19, with TRBD2 matching 10 bases. Germline assignment: CDR1 LNHDA and CDR2 SQIVND (reference sequence). Germline trimming cut 5 bases from V and 3 bases from J; bases unmatched to any gene: 4. This CDR3 comprises 15 residues. In DNA, the CDR3 is TGTGCCAGTAGTGTAGGACTAGCGGTCTACAATGAGCAGTTCTTC. Protein product: CASSVGLAVYNEQFF.